This T cell receptor beta chain was sequenced for a study of T cell repertoires in cytomegalovirus infection. Study-level information: CMV epitopes used comprised recently identified HLA-C-restricted ones and well-studied HLA-B-restricted ones. In public TCR beta signatures, there were indications of both CMV infection and matching HLA type. Study results and limitations: Ex vivo responses were dominated by HLA-C-restricted CMV-specific TCR beta clonotypes. The cumulative frequency of public TCR beta families identified carriers of CMV plus the relevant HLA.

Each CDR3 protein is one row after TCRdb ran MiXCR on the reads. The top ten hold less than 15% of the sample, which has approximately 350,000 distinct CDR3 sequences, roughly 34% seen once. The V gene lost 0 bases and the J gene lost 0 bases, with 15 bases spanning the gap. Germline assignment: CDR1 LGHNA and CDR2 YNFKEQ. The CDR3 is 19 residues long. This clonotype has only a few counts. Its antigen is as yet unknown. The sequence derives from a human donor in good health (CMV status not recorded). Some clones in this sample may be carry-over from other donors' samples. The sample in question was cultured PBMCs, obtained from culture after CMV antigen stimulation. The rearrangement links TRBV4-2 to TRBJ1-6; the D is unclear. In DNA form, the CDR3 reads TGTGCCAGCAGCCAAGATGGTAGGCGGCAGAGCTCCTATAATTCACCCCTCCACTTT. Protein sequence: CASSQDGRRQSSYNSPLHF.